A single sample is the source of the 9 T cell receptor beta chains below, sequenced in a study of T-cell reconstitution after alpha-beta-depleted transplantation in children (TCRdb year 2016). Explained via the paper, the treatment or condition label denotes: allogeneic hematopoietic cell transplantation with graft depleted of TCRalphabeta T cells and CD19 B cells. The method was PCR. Sequenced using an Illumina HiSeq 2500. Molecular barcoding was employed in the preparation of TCR libraries, with unique molecular identifiers being used to normalize TCRbeta repertoire quantification. TCRdb ran its own pipeline on the public reads, namely fastp trimming at Q25 and MiXCR clone calling, and kept in-frame beta chains. Here each entry gathers all rows of one CDR3 protein and keeps the most common genes and DNA. The sample profile shows about 110,000 distinct CDR3 sequences; approximately 6.6% of them were found once. Less than 30% of the sample is held by the ten biggest clonotypes.

Sequencing used PBMCs, mostly from graft donor cells, obtained 360 days after TCRalphabeta/CD19-depleted stem cell transplant. These receptors were obtained from a male patient aged 2-15 years who had a stem cell transplant for acute lymphoblastic leukemia, so the T cells may come from the graft donor.

This clonotype was counted only a few times. CDR3 bases: TGTGCCTCTACACAAATTCAGGGGGCCGGGGGAATCTTTGGAAACACCATATATTTT. Translation gives CASTQIQGAGGIFGNTIYF. V is TRBV28 and J is TRBJ1-3; 8 positions match TRBD1. With V trimmed by 11 bases and J by 3 bases, 24 bases remained unmatched. The CDR3 sequence is 19 residues long. CDR1 MDHEN and CDR2 SYDVKM come from the germline V gene.

The chain uses TRBV7-2 and TRBJ2-7, with D tentatively TRBD2 (5 bases). Trimming pared 3 bases from V and 2 bases from J, leaving 14 bases between. The CDR3 contains 15 residues. CDR1 and CDR2 from the germline V gene are SGHTA and FQGNSA. CDR3 in amino acids: CASSLSRTVPYEQYF. The DNA of the CDR3 is TGTGCCAGCAGCTTGTCAAGGACTGTTCCCTACGAGCAGTACTTC.

At least ten counts were recorded for this clonotype. This chain uses TRBV5-1 with TRBJ1-5; D is undetermined. The V gene lost 6 bases and the J gene lost 6 bases, with 10 bases spanning the gap. The CDR3 length is 12 residues. Germline V CDR1 and CDR2: SGHRS, YFSETQ. CDR3 sequence (DNA): TGCGCCAGCAAGGGTTTAGCTCAGCCCCAGCATTTT. Residues: CASKGLAQPQHF.

V and J are TRBV7-8 and TRBJ2-1, with 7 bases identical to TRBD2. J lost 3 bases, V lost 0 bases, and 14 bases had no gene match. The CDR3 has 19 amino acids. Germline V lookup: CDR1 SGHVS, CDR2 FQNEAQ. CDR3 nucleotide sequence: TGTGCCAGCAGCTTAGCGTCCGGGGTAGCGGGTCAGGACTACAATGAGCAGTTCTTC. Its protein product is CASSLASGVAGQDYNEQFF.

This clonotype was seen repeatedly, ten times or more. This chain uses TRBV6-2 or TRBV6-3 with TRBJ2-1; maybe TRBD1 (6 bases). The germline CDR1 and CDR2 sequences are MNHEY and SVGEGT. Trimming shortened V by 6 bases and J by 5 bases, and 14 bases separated the two germline ends. The CDR3 runs 14 residues. CDR3 coding DNA: TGTGCCAGCAGCTGGACAGAGGGCCACAATGAGCAGTTCTTC. This codes for CASSWTEGHNEQFF.

A word on this clonotype: A read error may be the cause here, since a much bigger clone is one base away. The rearrangement links TRBV28 to TRBJ2-2; D gene unclear. This CDR3 region has 16 residues. Germline V gene lookup returns CDR1 MDHEN and CDR2 SYDVKM. CDR3 sequence: CACSFTNIGSAGELFF. In DNA, the CDR3 is TGTGCCTGCAGCTTCACGAATATAGGAAGCGCCGGGGAGCTGTTTTTT.

This clonotype was seen a handful of times. The V and J genes are TRBV5-1 and TRBJ2-7, with D perhaps given as TRBD1 or TRBD2 (6 bases each). This CDR3 spans 15 amino acids. The V gene's germline CDR1 is SGHRS and CDR2 YFSETQ. Trimming pared 4 bases from V and 7 bases from J, leaving 21 bases between. In nucleotides, the CDR3 is TGCGCCAGCAGCCCGGAGGGGGGAGGCCCTTTAGAGCAGTACTTC. Amino acids: CASSPEGGGPLEQYF.

This clonotype occurred many times. J is TRBJ2-1 and V is TRBV20-1; 7 bases are shared with TRBD2. V shed 0 bases, J shed 9 bases, and the junction held 5 bases outside the gene matches. There are 13 residues in the CDR3. Germline V CDR1 and CDR2: DFQATT, SNEGSKA (reference sequence). CDR3 DNA: TGCAGTGCTAGAGATAGGCGGGAGAGTGAGCAGTTCTTC. This encodes CSARDRRESEQFF.

This clonotype was recorded a few times. For the CDR3, the DNA is TGCGCCAGCAGCCAAGCCCCGGGGGACAGTGGGAATCAGCCCCAGCATTTT. It specifies CASSQAPGDSGNQPQHF. J is TRBJ1-5 and V is TRBV4-3; TRBD1 agrees at 7 bases. V was pared by 1 base and J by 4 bases, with 10 bases of the junction left unmatched. Germline loops: CDR1 LGHNA, CDR2 YSLEER. There are 17 residues in the CDR3.